This T cell receptor beta chain was profiled in a study of monozygotic twins with inflammatory bowel disease. One entry per CDR3 protein, without DNA, is what TCRdb gives after re-calling the 5' RACE reads. The sample includes over 150,000 distinct CDR3 sequences. The specimen sequenced was blood. The sequence derives from a human donor with ulcerative colitis or Crohn's disease, or a healthy co-twin of an affected twin (not recorded which).

The CDR3 region is CASSLSGHMNTEAFF. The rearrangement uses TRBV11-1 and TRBJ1-1; TCRdb's D call of TRBD1 is untestable without DNA. Germline assignment: CDR1 SGHAT and CDR2 FQDESV (reference sequence). CDR3 size: 15 residues.